This entry describes one TCR beta chain. The data originate from a study of blood T cell repertoires in COVID-19. Study-wide background: From T cells, B-cell-depleted T cells, or PBMCs came the material, which was cDNA or gDNA.

The ends were cut back, 7 bases at V and 1 base at J, with 5 bases in the middle. The germline CDR1 and CDR2 sequences are SEHNR and FQNEAQ (reference sequence). The CDR3 has 12 amino acids. Only in-frame clones appear in the TCRdb table, and some are missing; sequencing was by immunoSEQ multiplex PCR. Of roughly 250,000 clones listed, approximately 80% are singletons. The sequence was obtained from a woman aged 40 to 50 with active or convalescent COVID-19. Input material: peripheral blood. The chain couples TRBV7-9 to TRBJ1-3, with D uncertain. The CDR3 nucleotides are TGTGCCAGCACCCCTTCTGGAAACACCATATATTTT. It is translated as CASTPSGNTIYF.